This TCR beta chain was found in a study of cytomegalovirus exposure and HLA in healthy donors. Study details: For the roughly 390 genotyped donors, about 81% fell within the Caucasian-associated ancestry cluster. Study outcomes and limitations: Some TCR beta chains (more than 150 of them) were listed as cytomegalovirus-associated. V- and J-gene trimming of TCR beta was linked (in a later analysis) to a missense DCLRE1C variant. In a later analysis, CMV-associated beta chains were mostly HLA-associated, it appeared.

This CDR3 contains 14 residues. Germline lookup yields CDR1 LNHDA and CDR2 SQIVND (reference sequence). V was trimmed by 0 bases and J by 4 bases, leaving 9 bases between them. With respect to this clone: The antigen remains undetermined.

The PCR employed 60 Vbeta primers together with 13 Jbeta primers. Profiling relied on immunoSEQ multiplex PCR, and the TCRdb table lists in-frame clones only, not all of them. The data show 100,000 to 150,000 clones, roughly 80% seen once. The V call is TRBV19, the J call TRBJ1-1; weak D call: TRBD1 (6 bases). The specimen sequenced was PBMCs. The receptor was isolated from a man younger than 40 in good health and CMV-seropositive. Here the CDR3 reads CASSIDGRGTEAFF. The CDR3 region has the DNA TGTGCCAGTAGTATAGATGGCAGGGGCACTGAAGCTTTCTTT.